The subject of this entry is one TCR beta chain. This specimen comes from a study of blood T cell repertoires in COVID-19. In the study overall: T cells, B-cell-depleted T cells, or PBMCs supplied cDNA or gDNA.

Authors' analysis steps: Amplification of reference gene primers was used by the study to estimate nucleated cell counts. Assay: immunoSEQ multiplex PCR; the TCRdb copy retains only in-frame clones and omits some. V, J and clone size were drawn from that table, and D and trimming were deduced from the DNA. The top ten clones hold 6.5% to 8% of a sample with around 310,000 clones, about 93% of them seen once. The CDR3 contains 14 residues. V gave up 2 bases and J gave up 8 bases, with 13 bases separating them. Germline V gene lookup returns CDR1 KGHSH and CDR2 LQKENI. The chain recombines TRBV18 with TRBJ1-5; tentative D call: TRBD1 (6 bases). The receptor was isolated from a young woman with COVID-19, enrolled during active disease. The specimen sequenced was peripheral blood. The DNA for the CDR3 is TGTGCCAGCTCACCAGGAACAGGGTTCGAGCCCCAGCATTTT. Amino acid sequence: CASSPGTGFEPQHF.